This T cell receptor beta chain derives from a study of blood T cell repertoires in COVID-19. Sequencing was performed with immunoSEQ multiplex PCR; in TCRdb, only in-frame clones are kept and a portion is missing. The sample lists roughly 180,000 clones, roughly 76% occurring once. The CDR3 covers 14 residues. Per the germline V gene, CDR1 is SGHNT and CDR2 is YENEEA. Unmatched junction bases numbered 1, after V lost 5 bases and J lost 6 bases. This clone was seen just once. The specimen sequenced was peripheral blood. This sequence originates from a woman between 40 and 55 years old with COVID-19, enrolled during active disease. V is TRBV11-3 and J is TRBJ2-1, with TRBD2 identical over 13 bases. CDR3 in amino acids: CASSRTSGSNEQFF. CDR3 sequence (DNA): TGTGCCAGCAGCCGGACTAGCGGGAGCAATGAGCAGTTCTTC.